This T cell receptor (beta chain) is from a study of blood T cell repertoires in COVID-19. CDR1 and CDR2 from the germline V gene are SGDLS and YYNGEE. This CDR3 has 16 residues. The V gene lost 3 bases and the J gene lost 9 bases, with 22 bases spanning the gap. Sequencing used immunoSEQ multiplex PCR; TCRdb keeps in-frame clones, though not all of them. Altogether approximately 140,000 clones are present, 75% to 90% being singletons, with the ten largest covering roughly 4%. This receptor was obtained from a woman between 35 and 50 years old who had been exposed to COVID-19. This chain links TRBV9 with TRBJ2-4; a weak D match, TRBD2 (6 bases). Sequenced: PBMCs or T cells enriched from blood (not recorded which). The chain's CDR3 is CASSASVIGGRGIQYF. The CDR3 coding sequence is TGTGCCAGCAGCGCCAGCGTCATTGGGGGGAGAGGCATTCAGTACTTC.